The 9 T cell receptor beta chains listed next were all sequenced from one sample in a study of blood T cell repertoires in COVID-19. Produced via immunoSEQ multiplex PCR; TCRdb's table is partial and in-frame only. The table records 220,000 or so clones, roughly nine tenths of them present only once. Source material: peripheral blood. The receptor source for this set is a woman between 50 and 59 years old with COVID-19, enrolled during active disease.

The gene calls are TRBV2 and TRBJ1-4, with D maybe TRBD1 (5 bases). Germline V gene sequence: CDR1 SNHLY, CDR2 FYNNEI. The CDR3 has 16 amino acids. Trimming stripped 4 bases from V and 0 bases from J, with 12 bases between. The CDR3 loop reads CASSGHRRPTNEKLFF. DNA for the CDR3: TGTGCCAGCAGTGGTCACAGGCGGCCAACTAATGAAAAACTGTTTTTT.

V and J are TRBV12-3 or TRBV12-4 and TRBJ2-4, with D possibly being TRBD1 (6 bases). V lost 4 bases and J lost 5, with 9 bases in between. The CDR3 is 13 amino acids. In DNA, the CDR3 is TGTGCCAGCAGTTACGGACAGCAAAACATTCAGTACTTC. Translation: CASSYGQQNIQYF.

CDR3 bases: TGCGCCAGCAGCCCGGGTGTAGGGGACGAGCAGTACTTC. This gives the protein CASSPGVGDEQYF. The genes are TRBV5-1 and TRBJ2-7; a weak D match, TRBD1 (5 bases). Trimming left V 4 bases short and J 5 bases short, with 13 bases between. The CDR3 is 13 amino acids. The germline gives CDR1 SGHRS, CDR2 YFSETQ.

CDR3 coding DNA: TGTGCCAGCAGCGAAGGCGAGGCTTACTATGGCTACACCTTC. Its protein product is CASSEGEAYYGYTF. This sequence joins TRBV28 and TRBJ1-2, with unresolved D. The CDR3 loop spans 14 amino acids. V lost 6 bases to trimming and J lost 3 bases, with 14 bases between them. The germline gives CDR1 MDHEN, CDR2 SYDVKM.

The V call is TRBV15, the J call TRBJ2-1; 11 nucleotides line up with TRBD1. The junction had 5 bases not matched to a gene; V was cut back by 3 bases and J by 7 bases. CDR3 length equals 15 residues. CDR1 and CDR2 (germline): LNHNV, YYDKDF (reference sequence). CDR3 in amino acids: CATSRTGTGGNEQFF. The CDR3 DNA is TGTGCCACCAGCAGGACCGGGACAGGGGGGAATGAGCAGTTCTTC.

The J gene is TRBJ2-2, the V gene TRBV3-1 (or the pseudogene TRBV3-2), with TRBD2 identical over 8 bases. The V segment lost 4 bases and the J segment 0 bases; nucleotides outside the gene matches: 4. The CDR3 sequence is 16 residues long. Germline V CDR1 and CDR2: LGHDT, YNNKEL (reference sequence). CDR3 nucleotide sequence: TGTGCCAGCAGCCTAAACGGGGGGGCGAACACCGGGGAGCTGTTTTTT. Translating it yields CASSLNGGANTGELFF.

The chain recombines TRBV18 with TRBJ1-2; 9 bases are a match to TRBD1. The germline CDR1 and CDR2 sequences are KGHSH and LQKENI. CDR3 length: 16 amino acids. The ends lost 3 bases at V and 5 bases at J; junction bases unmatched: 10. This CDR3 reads CASSPRPGTGFYGYTF. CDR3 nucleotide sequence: TGTGCCAGCTCACCTCGTCCCGGGACAGGGTTTTATGGCTACACCTTC.

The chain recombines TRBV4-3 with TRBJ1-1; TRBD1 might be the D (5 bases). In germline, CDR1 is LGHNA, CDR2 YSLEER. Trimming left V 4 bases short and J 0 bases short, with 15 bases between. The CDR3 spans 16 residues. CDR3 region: CASSPYGQGMNTEAFF. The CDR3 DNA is TGCGCCAGCAGCCCGTATGGTCAGGGCATGAACACTGAAGCTTTCTTT.

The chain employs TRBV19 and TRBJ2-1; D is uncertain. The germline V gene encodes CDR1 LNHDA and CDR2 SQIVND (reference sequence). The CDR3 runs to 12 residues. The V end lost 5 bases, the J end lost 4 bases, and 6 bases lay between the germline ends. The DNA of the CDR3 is TGTGCCAGTAGTTTCCCTTACAATGAGCAGTTCTTC. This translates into CASSFPYNEQFF.